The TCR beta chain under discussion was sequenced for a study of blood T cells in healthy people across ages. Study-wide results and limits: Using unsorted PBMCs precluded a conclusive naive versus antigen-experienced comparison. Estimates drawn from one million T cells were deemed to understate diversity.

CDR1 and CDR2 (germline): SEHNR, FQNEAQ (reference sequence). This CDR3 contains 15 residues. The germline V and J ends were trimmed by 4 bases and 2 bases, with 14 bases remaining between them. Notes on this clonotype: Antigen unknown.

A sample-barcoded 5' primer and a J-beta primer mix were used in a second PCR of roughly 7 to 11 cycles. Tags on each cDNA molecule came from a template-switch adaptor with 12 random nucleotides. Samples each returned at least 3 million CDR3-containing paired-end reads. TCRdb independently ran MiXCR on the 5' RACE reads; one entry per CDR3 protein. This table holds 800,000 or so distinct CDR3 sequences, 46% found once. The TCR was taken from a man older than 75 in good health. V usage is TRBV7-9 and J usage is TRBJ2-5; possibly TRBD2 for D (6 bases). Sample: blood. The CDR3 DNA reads TGTGCCAGCAGCTACCATGCGGGGCAACAAGAGACCCAGTACTTC. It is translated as CASSYHAGQQETQYF.